The 16 T cell receptor beta chains presented below share a single source sample, sequenced in a study of blood T cells in healthy people across ages. Next came a second PCR, run for roughly 7 to 12 cycles, which used a sample-barcoded 5' primer along with a J-beta primer mix. A single record per CDR3 protein comes from TCRdb applying MiXCR to the 5' RACE reads. The data contain around 700,000 distinct CDR3 sequences, 20% to 30% of them singletons. These data were also filed under a second study, of T cells of mothers and their children.

The sample was blood. The receptors stem from a boy between 10 and 17 years old in good health.

This clonotype was seen a few times. The rearrangement uses TRBV7-9 and TRBJ2-4; D might be TRBD1 (8 bases). The CDR3 runs 16 residues. V was shortened by 5 bases and J by 8 bases, with 22 bases between the two germline ends. CDR1 and CDR2 (germline): SEHNR, FQNEAQ (reference sequence). Written as DNA, the CDR3 is TGTGCCAGCAGCCCCAGGACAGGGAGGGATGGAGACATTCAGTACTTC. It yields the protein CASSPRTGRDGDIQYF. Looking up the rest from reference TRBV7-9 and TRBJ2-4 gives the full variable domain: DTGVSQNPRHKITKRGQNVTFRCDPISEHNRLYWYRQTLGQGPEFLTYFQNEAQLEKSRLLSDRFSAERPKGSFSTLEIQRTEQGDSAMYLCASSPRTGRDGDIQYFGAGTRLSVL.

The sample holds one count of this clonotype. This sequence joins TRBV29-1 and TRBJ2-1; maybe TRBD1 (6 bases). CDR3 length: 14 residues. Per germline, CDR1 SQVTM and CDR2 ANQGSEA. V lost 0 bases to trimming and J lost 8 bases, with 14 bases between them. DNA for the CDR3: TGCAGCGTTGAAGAAACTGTAGGGGGAGATGAGCAGTTCTTC. This sequence encodes CSVEETVGGDEQFF.

The V gene is TRBV20-1, the J gene TRBJ2-5, with D unresolved. Trimming shortened V by 5 bases and J by 2 bases, and 15 bases separated the two germline ends. CDR1 and CDR2 (germline): DFQATT, SNEGSKA (reference sequence). CDR3 length: 14 residues. The CDR3 DNA reads as TGCAGTGCTGAGCGACCTTCTAAACAAGAGACCCAGTACTTC. It yields the protein CSAERPSKQETQYF.

The rearrangement joins TRBV24-1 to TRBJ2-6, with D possibly matching TRBD1 (5 bases). Germline V gene lookup returns CDR1 KGHDR and CDR2 SFDVKD. The V and J ends lost 9 bases and 2 bases respectively, with 7 bases between them. The CDR3 has 13 amino acids. The CDR3 is CATGQPGANVLTF. The CDR3 DNA reads TGTGCCACCGGACAACCTGGGGCCAACGTCCTGACTTTC.

This clonotype was observed a few times. The gene calls are TRBV20-1 and TRBJ2-5; D not certain. The DNA matches TRBJ2-1 better at its end, which makes the J call doubtful. The germline V gene encodes CDR1 DFQATT and CDR2 SNEGSKA (reference sequence). The CDR3 extends over 13 amino acids. The CDR3 DNA is TGCAGTGCTAGTTCGGGCCCCTACAATGAGCAGTTCTTC. Translating it yields CSASSGPYNEQFF.

This clonotype was seen repeatedly, ten times or more. J is TRBJ1-2 and V is TRBV2; D not resolved. Trimming stripped 4 bases from V and 8 bases from J, with 11 bases between. Germline lookup yields CDR1 SNHLY and CDR2 FYNNEI. The CDR3 covers 12 residues. This CDR3 is CASSVAGWGYTF. CDR3 in DNA: TGTGCCAGCAGTGTCGCGGGTTGGGGCTACACCTTC.

V gene TRBV28 combines with J gene TRBJ2-5; 7 positions agree with TRBD2. This CDR3 has 16 amino acids. CDR1 is MDHEN, CDR2 SYDVKM, per germline. The junction had 14 bases not matched to a gene; V was cut back by 6 bases and J by 4 bases. CDR3: CASRRLSPPGGETQYF. CDR3 DNA sequence: TGTGCCAGCAGGCGCCTCTCTCCGCCGGGGGGAGAGACCCAGTACTTC.

Concerning this clonotype itself: The DNA is left out, because the CDR3 cannot be placed on it with certainty; the CDR3 is given as TCRdb lists it. V and J are TRBV29-1 and TRBJ1-1. Germline CDR1 reads SQVTM; CDR2 reads ANQGSEA. The CDR3 sequence runs 11 residues, both termini included. CDR3 amino acids: CSVGLGTEALF.

This clonotype was seen a handful of times. The genes are TRBV4-3 and TRBJ2-1; 7 bases map to TRBD2. J was trimmed by 8 bases and V by 0 bases; bases with no gene match: 13. Germline loops: CDR1 LGHNA, CDR2 YSLEER. This CDR3 comprises 17 residues. In DNA form, the CDR3 reads TGCGCCAGCAGCCAAGATAGTAGCCTAGCGGTGCGCCATGAGCAGTTCTTC. Residues: CASSQDSSLAVRHEQFF.

On this clonotype itself: The junction differs from germline at one of its ends, possibly a read error. V and J are TRBV12-3 or TRBV12-4 and TRBJ1-2, with 8 bases aligning to TRBD1. The CDR3 runs to 11 residues. The CDR3 nucleotides are TGTGCCAGCAGTTTAGAGGACAGGGCCGGGTTC. It is translated as CASSLEDRAGF.

The table lists this clonotype with a few counts. The V call is TRBV10-2, the J call TRBJ2-5, with D perhaps assigned TRBD1 or TRBD2 (5 bases each). The length of the CDR3 is 15 residues. The V end lost 2 bases, the J end lost 1 base, and 11 bases lay between the germline ends. Germline-derived CDR1 and CDR2 are WSHSY and SAAADI. DNA of the CDR3: TGCGCCAGCAGTGAGGCAGAGGGGCCCCAAGAGACCCAGTACTTC. This codes for CASSEAEGPQETQYF.

This sequence joins TRBV18 and TRBJ2-5; 9 nucleotides match TRBD2. Germline loops: CDR1 KGHSH, CDR2 LQKENI. The CDR3 sequence is 16 residues long. V lost 0 bases and J lost 4; bases outside the gene matches: 6. The CDR3 reads CASSPPGLAVGETQYF. CDR3 DNA: TGTGCCAGCTCACCACCGGGACTAGCAGTTGGAGAGACCCAGTACTTC.

This clonotype was seen a few times. The chain carries TRBV20-1 and TRBJ2-7; 13 bases agree with TRBD2. CDR1 is DFQATT, CDR2 SNEGSKA, per germline (reference sequence). Unmatched junction bases numbered 6, after V lost 7 bases and J lost 3 bases. CDR3 length equals 14 residues. The CDR3 DNA follows: TGCAGTGGTAAGACTAGCGGGAGGTACTACGAGCAGTACTTC. Translating gives CSGKTSGRYYEQYF.

The chain carries TRBV20-1 and TRBJ2-5; D remains unclear. In germline, CDR1 is DFQATT, CDR2 SNEGSKA (reference sequence). The CDR3 consists of 12 residues. Deletions cut 5 bases from V and 4 bases from J, with 11 bases between. Here the CDR3 reads CSAGRFRETQYF. DNA for the CDR3: TGCAGTGCTGGGCGGTTTCGAGAGACCCAGTACTTC.

This clonotype showed up just a few times. The rearrangement links TRBV3-1 to TRBJ2-7; D gene unclear. Germline V gene data show CDR1 as LGHDT and CDR2 as YNNKEL (reference sequence). This CDR3 is built from 13 residues. The V and J ends lost 1 base and 6 bases respectively, with 10 bases between them. This CDR3 is CASSQGRGGEQYF. Written as DNA, the CDR3 is TGTGCCAGCAGCCAAGGTAGAGGCGGCGAGCAGTACTTC.

The genes are TRBV12-3 or TRBV12-4 and TRBJ2-5; D tentatively reads TRBD1 or TRBD2 (5 bases each). This CDR3 has 11 residues. Trimming took off 1 base at V and 9 bases at J, with 6 bases between the two ends. CDR3 protein: CASSLVGAQYF. The CDR3 coding sequence is TGTGCCAGCAGTTTAGTGGGGGCCCAGTACTTC.